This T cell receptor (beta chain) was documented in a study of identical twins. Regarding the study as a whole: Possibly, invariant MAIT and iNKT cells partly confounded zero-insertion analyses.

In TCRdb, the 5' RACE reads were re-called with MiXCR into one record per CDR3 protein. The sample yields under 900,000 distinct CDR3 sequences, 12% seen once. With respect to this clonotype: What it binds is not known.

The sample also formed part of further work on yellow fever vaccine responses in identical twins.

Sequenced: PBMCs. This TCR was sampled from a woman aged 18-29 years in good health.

As DNA, the CDR3 is TGTGCCATCAGTGAGTCAAATCCTGGGCAGACCCAGTACTTC. It specifies CAISESNPGQTQYF. This chain connects TRBV10-3 to TRBJ2-5; D not certain. Germline assignment: CDR1 ENHRY and CDR2 SYGVKD. The CDR3 sequence is 14 residues long. The V and J ends lost 0 bases and 6 bases respectively, with 11 bases between them.